These T cell receptor beta chains were read from a single sample in a study of T cell responses to AZD1222 COVID-19 vaccine. The assay was immunoSEQ multiplex PCR, and TCRdb's table has in-frame clones only and misses some. The sample holds more than 100,000 clones, 75% to 95% seen once. The sample in question was peripheral blood, obtained 28 days after the second AZD1222 dose. Receptors were obtained from an adult who received the AZD1222 COVID-19 vaccine. Each CDR3 is given without its conserved first and last residue. Only part of the rows carry a size: once, few, many, or a class if the clone is expanded.

j_call cdr3_length clone_size v_call cdr3_aa
TRBJ2-1 14 - TRBV9 ASSVLAGGPEDEQF
TRBJ1-2 15 - TRBV27 ASSSTQGTFLDYGYT
TRBJ1-2 14 - TRBV10-3 AISEYNTPGSYGYT
TRBJ2-1 13 once TRBV5-1 ASSLGQSSYNEQF
TRBJ1-2 13 - TRBV6-5 ASRPGQSANYGYT
TRBJ1-1 12 - TRBV19 ATSDGEMNTEAF
TRBJ1-2 12 - TRBV5-6 ASRPDRDPYGYT
TRBJ1-3 12 few TRBV19 ASSISRAENTIY
TRBJ1-1 11 - TRBV12-3/TRBV12-4 ASSFSMNTEAF
TRBJ2-5 14 - TRBV7-3 ASSLTPAGGWETQY
TRBJ1-1 11 - TRBV6-5 ASSYGRDVGAF
TRBJ1-3 14 - TRBV19 ASSETGTGRGNTIY
TRBJ2-1 14 - TRBV4-1 ASSPQGASSYNEQF
TRBJ1-5 12 - TRBV27 ASSLQGPAQPQH
TRBJ2-1 14 - TRBV9 ASSGHSGGAYNEQF
TRBJ1-2 12 - TRBV30 AWSFRGTLRGYT
TRBJ1-1 8 - TRBV7-2 ASSLERVP
TRBJ2-3 11 - TRBV9 ASSPRNGDTQY
TRBJ2-7 11 few TRBV5-4 ASSTADAEKQY
TRBJ1-1 10 - TRBV29-1 SVARTGTEAF
TRBJ1-6 14 - TRBV9 ASSVGTGTSNSPLH
TRBJ2-1 14 - TRBV5-4 ASSPGLAGGYNEQF
TRBJ1-1 13 - TRBV6-6 ASSNPGTVNTEAF
TRBJ1-1 11 - TRBV18 ASSPRDYTEAF